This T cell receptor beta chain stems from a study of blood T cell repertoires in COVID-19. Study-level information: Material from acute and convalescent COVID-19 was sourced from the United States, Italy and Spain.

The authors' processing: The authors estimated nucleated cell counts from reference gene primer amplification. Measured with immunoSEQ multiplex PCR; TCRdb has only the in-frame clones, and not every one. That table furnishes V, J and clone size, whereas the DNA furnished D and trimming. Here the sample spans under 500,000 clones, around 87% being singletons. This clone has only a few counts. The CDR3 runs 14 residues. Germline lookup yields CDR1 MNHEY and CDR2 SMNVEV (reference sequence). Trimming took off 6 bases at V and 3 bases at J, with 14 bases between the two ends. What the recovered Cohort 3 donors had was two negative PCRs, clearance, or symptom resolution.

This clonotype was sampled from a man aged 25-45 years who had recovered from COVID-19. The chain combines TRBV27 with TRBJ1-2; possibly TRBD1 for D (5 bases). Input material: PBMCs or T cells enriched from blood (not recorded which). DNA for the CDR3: TGTGCCAGCAGCCGCAGGGTAGCGGACTATGGCTACACCTTC. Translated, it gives CASSRRVADYGYTF.